This entry is about one T cell receptor (beta chain). This CDR3 is built from 13 residues. Germline CDR1 is MRHNA and CDR2 is SNTAGT. V was cut by 3 bases and J by 2 bases, with 7 bases left in between. The data originate from a study of blood T cell repertoires in COVID-19. For the study at large: Some COVID-19 samples were acute and others convalescent; all came from the United States, Italy and Spain. The analysed material was cDNA or gDNA that came from T cells, B-cell-depleted T cells, or PBMCs.

The authors' processing: Reference gene primer amplification yielded estimated nucleated cell counts. Method: immunoSEQ multiplex PCR; TCRdb's copy keeps in-frame clones and lacks some. V and J calls and clone size come straight from that table; D and trimming were deduced from the DNA. The sample contains 99,000 or so clones, roughly 82% of which appear only once. The sequencing input was peripheral blood. The TCR was taken from a man in his sixties with acute or convalescent COVID-19. The chain employs TRBV6-4 and TRBJ1-1; D not resolved. Here the CDR3 DNA reads TGTGCCAGCAGTGAAACTCTAAACACTGAAGCTTTCTTT. Protein: CASSETLNTEAFF.